This T cell receptor beta chain was sequenced for a study of blood T cell repertoires in COVID-19. Study-wide background: Samples representing acute and convalescent COVID-19 were sourced from the United States, Italy and Spain. The analysed material was cDNA or gDNA that came from T cells, B-cell-depleted T cells, or PBMCs.

Authors' data handling: Nucleated cell counts were estimated from reference gene primer amplification. Data came from immunoSEQ multiplex PCR; TCRdb stores just in-frame clones and leaves some out. V, J and clone size are taken as reported in that table, and D and trimming were inferred from the DNA itself. The table lists roughly 17,000 clones, 85% to 90% of them singletons. J gave up 3 bases and V 6 bases, and 11 bases lay outside the gene matches. Germline CDR1 MDHEN, CDR2 SYDVKM. The CDR3 loop spans 18 amino acids. Sequenced sample: peripheral blood. The clonotype originates from a human donor with active COVID-19. The donor label of this sample is uncertain. This sequence joins TRBV28 and TRBJ1-6; TRBD1 matches 10 bases. The CDR3 DNA reads as TGTGCCAGCAGCGGACAGGGGGAAGTCTACAGCTATAATTCACCCCTCCACTTT. The encoded protein is CASSGQGEVYSYNSPLHF.